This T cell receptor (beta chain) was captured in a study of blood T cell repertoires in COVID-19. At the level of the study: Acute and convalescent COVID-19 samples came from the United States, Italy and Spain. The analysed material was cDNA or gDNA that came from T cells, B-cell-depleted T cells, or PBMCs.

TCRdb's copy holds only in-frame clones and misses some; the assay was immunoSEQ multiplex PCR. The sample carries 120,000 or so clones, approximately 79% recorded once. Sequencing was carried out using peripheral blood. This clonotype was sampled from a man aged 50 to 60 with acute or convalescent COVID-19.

CDR3 coding DNA: TGTGCCAGCAGCACCCGGGGACAGGGGATGACAGATACGCAGTATTTT. Translating gives CASSTRGQGMTDTQYF. The genes are TRBV9 and TRBJ2-3; 10 nucleotides align to TRBD1. V shed 4 bases, J shed 3 bases, and the junction held 8 bases outside the gene matches. The CDR3 has 16 residues. CDR1 is SGDLS and CDR2 is YYNGEE in the germline V gene.